The following is a T cell receptor beta chain sequence with its context. The CDR3 consists of 14 residues. Germline CDR1 WSHSY, CDR2 SAAADI. The V end lost 6 bases, the J end lost 0 bases, and 11 bases lay between the germline ends. This record comes from a study of cytomegalovirus exposure and HLA in healthy donors. With 60 Vbeta and 13 Jbeta primers, the PCR was carried out. This table comes from immunoSEQ multiplex PCR, and its TCRdb copy is limited to in-frame clones, with some not included. This specimen shows 80,000 to 95,000 clones; the ten leading clones hold approximately 1%. The specimen was PBMCs. This TCR came from a woman younger than 45 in good health and CMV-seronegative. The rearrangement joins TRBV10-2 to TRBJ1-1; a possible D gene is TRBD1 (6 bases). The CDR3: CASSRTVMNTEAFF. Written as DNA, the CDR3 is TGCGCCAGCAGCCGGACAGTCATGAACACTGAAGCTTTCTTT.